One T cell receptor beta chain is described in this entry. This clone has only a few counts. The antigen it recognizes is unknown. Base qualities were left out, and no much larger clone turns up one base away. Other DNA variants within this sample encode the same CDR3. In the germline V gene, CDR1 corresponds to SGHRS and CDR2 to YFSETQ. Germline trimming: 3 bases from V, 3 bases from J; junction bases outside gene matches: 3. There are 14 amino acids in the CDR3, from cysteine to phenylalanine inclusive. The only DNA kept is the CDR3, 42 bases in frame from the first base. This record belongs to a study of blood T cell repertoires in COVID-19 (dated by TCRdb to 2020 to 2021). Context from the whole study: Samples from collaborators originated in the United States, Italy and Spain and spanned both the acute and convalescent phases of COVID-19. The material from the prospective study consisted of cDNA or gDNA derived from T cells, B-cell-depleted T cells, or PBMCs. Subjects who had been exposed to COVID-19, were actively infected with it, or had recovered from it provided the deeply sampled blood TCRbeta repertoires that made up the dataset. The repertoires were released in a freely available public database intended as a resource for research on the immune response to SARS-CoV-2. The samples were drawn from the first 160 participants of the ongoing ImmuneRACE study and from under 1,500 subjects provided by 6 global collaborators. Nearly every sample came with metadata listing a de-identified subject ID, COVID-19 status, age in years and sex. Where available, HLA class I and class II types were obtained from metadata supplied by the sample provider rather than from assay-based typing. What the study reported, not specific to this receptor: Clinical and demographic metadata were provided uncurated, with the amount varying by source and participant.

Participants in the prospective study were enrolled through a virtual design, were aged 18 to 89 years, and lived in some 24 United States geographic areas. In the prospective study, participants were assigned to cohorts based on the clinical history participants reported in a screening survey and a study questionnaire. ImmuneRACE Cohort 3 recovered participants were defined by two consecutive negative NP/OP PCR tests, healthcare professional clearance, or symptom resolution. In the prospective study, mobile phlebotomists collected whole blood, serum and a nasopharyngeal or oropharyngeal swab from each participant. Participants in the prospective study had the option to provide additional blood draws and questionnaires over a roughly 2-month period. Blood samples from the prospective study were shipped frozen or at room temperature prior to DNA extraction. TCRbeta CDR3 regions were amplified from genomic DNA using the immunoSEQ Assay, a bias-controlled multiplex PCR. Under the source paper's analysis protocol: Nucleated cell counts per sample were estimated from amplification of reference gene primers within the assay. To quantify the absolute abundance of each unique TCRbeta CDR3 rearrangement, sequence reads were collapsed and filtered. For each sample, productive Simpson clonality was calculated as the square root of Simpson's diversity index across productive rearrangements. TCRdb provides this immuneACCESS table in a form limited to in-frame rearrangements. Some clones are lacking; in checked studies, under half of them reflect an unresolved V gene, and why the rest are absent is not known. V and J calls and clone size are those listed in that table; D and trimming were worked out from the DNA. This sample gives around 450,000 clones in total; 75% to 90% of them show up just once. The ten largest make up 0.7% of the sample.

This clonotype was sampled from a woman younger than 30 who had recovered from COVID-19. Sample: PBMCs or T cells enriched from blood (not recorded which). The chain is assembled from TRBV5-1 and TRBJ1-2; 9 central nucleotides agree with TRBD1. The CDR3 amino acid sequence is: CASSSRQGDYGYTF. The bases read TGCGCCAGCAGCTCTCGACAGGGGGACTATGGCTACACCTTC.